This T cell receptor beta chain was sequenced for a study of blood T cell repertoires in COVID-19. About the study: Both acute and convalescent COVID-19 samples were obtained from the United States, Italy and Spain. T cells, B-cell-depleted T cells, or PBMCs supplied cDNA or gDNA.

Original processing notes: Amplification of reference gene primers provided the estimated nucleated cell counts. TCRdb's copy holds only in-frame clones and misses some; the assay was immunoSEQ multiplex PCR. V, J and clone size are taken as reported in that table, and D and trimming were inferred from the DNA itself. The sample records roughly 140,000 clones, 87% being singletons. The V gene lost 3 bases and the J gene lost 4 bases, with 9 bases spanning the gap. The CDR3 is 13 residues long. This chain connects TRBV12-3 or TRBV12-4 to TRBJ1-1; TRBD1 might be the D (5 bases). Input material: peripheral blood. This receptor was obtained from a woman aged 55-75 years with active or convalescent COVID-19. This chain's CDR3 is CASSLIGGTEAFF. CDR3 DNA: TGTGCCAGCAGTTTGATCGGGGGCACTGAAGCTTTCTTT.